Presented here are 23 T cell receptor beta chains from one specimen sequenced in a study of OX40 agonist ivuxolimab in advanced cancers. Some clones are missing from TCRdb's copy, which holds only in-frame ones; the method was immunoSEQ multiplex PCR. The sample has around 35,000 clones, less than 90% seen once. Material: CD4+ or CD8+ T cells sorted from blood, obtained in a trial of the OX40 agonist ivuxolimab. These receptors came from an adult with an advanced solid tumor such as melanoma, head and neck, liver or kidney cancer.

The chain carries TRBV7-9 and TRBJ1-2; the D is unclear. This CDR3 spans 12 amino acids. CDR1 SEHNR and CDR2 FQNEAQ come from the germline V gene (reference sequence). V gave up 0 bases and J gave up 10 bases, with 9 bases separating them. The CDR3 coding sequence is TGTGCCAGCAGCTTAGCCGATGGGGTCTACACCTTC. Protein: CASSLADGVYTF.

V and J are TRBV6-1 and TRBJ2-7, with D perhaps being TRBD1 or TRBD2 (5 bases each). The germline CDR1 and CDR2 sequences are MNHNS and SASEGT. The CDR3 extends over 14 amino acids. Trimming cost V 4 bases and J 1 base, with 11 bases left between them. The CDR3 protein is CASSGWDGSYEQYF. DNA of the CDR3: TGTGCCAGCAGTGGGTGGGACGGATCCTACGAGCAGTACTTC.

Note on this clone: At one of its ends the junction is not consistent with the germline gene, which may arise from a read error. The J gene is TRBJ1-3, the V gene TRBV6-5; D may be TRBD1 (6 bases). In germline, CDR1 is MNHEY, CDR2 SVGAGI. This CDR3 is 15 amino acids long. The CDR3 sequence is CASRHDRTPGNTIYF. The CDR3 nucleotides read TGTGCCAGCAGACACGACAGGACCCCTGGGAACACCATATATTTT.

The sample holds a few counts of this clone. This chain uses TRBV30 with TRBJ2-5, with D uncertain. There are 14 residues in the CDR3. V lost 3 bases to trimming and J lost 5 bases, with 16 bases between them. Germline CDR1 GTSNPN, CDR2 SVGIG (reference sequence). The CDR3 sequence is CAWRAPTSWETQYF. DNA of the CDR3: TGTGCCTGGAGGGCCCCGACTTCGTGGGAGACCCAGTACTTC.

The chain uses TRBV7-3 and TRBJ2-1; D might be TRBD2 (5 bases). Germline values: CDR1 SGHTA, CDR2 FQGTGA. Trimming took off 5 bases at V and 1 base at J, with 12 bases between the two ends. The CDR3 totals 15 residues. Here the CDR3 DNA reads TGTGCCAGCAGCCCCTCTAAGCGGTCCTACAATGAGCAGTTCTTC. Translated, it gives CASSPSKRSYNEQFF.

The rearrangement joins TRBV11-3 to TRBJ2-2; 9 positions match TRBD1. This CDR3 has 17 amino acids. Germline V lookup: CDR1 SGHNT, CDR2 YENEEA. J was trimmed by 7 bases and V by 1 base; bases with no gene match: 10. The CDR3 sequence is CASSLAPGQGTGGELFF. CDR3 sequence (DNA): TGTGCCAGCAGCTTAGCACCGGGACAGGGAACGGGCGGGGAGCTGTTTTTT.

The chain carries TRBV12-5 and TRBJ1-1; maybe TRBD1 (5 bases). The CDR3 has 12 amino acids. V lost 6 bases to trimming and J lost 1 base, with 6 bases between them. The germline CDR1 and CDR2 sequences are LGHNT and FRNRAP. CDR3: CASGGENTEAFF. In DNA, the CDR3 is TGTGCTAGTGGGGGGGAGAACACTGAAGCTTTCTTT.

This chain's CDR3 is CAWKGTGVNYGYTF. For the CDR3, the DNA is TGTGCCTGGAAGGGGACAGGAGTTAACTATGGCTACACCTTC. The chain joins TRBV30 to TRBJ1-2, with 8 bases identical to TRBD1. Germline trimming cut 4 bases from V and 1 base from J; bases unmatched to any gene: 5. The CDR3 consists of 14 residues. Germline assignment: CDR1 GTSNPN and CDR2 SVGIG (reference sequence). The full variable domain, with the rest looked up from reference TRBV30 and TRBJ1-2, is SQTIHQWPATLVQPVGSPLSLECTVEGTSNPNLYWYRQAAGRGLQLLFYSVGIGQISSEVPQNLSASRPQDRQFILSSKKLLLSDSGFYLCAWKGTGVNYGYTFGSGTRLTVV.

V gene TRBV28 combines with J gene TRBJ2-4; 8 bases are shared with TRBD2. The CDR3 sequence is 18 residues long. The junction had 14 bases not matched to a gene; V was cut back by 1 base and J by 6 bases. CDR1 MDHEN and CDR2 SYDVKM come from the germline V gene. The CDR3 coding sequence is TGTGCCAGCAGTTTATTTCGAGGGCTAGCGGGTCTTGTAAACATTCAGTACTTC. It specifies CASSLFRGLAGLVNIQYF. The complete variable domain, with remaining parts taken from reference TRBV28 and TRBJ2-4, reads DVKVTQSSRYLVKRTGEKVFLECVQDMDHENMFWYRQDPGLGLRLIYFSYDVKMKEKGDIPEGYSVSREKKERFSLILESASTNQTSMYLCASSLFRGLAGLVNIQYFGAGTRLSVL.

This sequence joins TRBV15 and TRBJ1-5, with 8 bases aligning to TRBD1. The CDR3 contains 17 residues. The J segment lost 3 bases and the V segment lost 1 base, leaving 8 bases of the junction unmatched. Looked up from germline, CDR1 is LNHNV and CDR2 is YYDKDF (reference sequence). Here the CDR3 reads CATSRGTGNGSNQPQHF. CDR3 coding DNA: TGTGCCACCAGCAGAGGGACAGGGAATGGGTCCAATCAGCCCCAGCATTTT.

J is TRBJ2-2 and V is TRBV6-1; D call uncertain. In germline, CDR1 is MNHNS, CDR2 SASEGT. V was trimmed by 1 base and J by 6 bases, leaving 12 bases between them. CDR3 size: 15 residues. DNA for the CDR3: TGTGCCAGCAGTGAAGTAGGCCAGGCCCCCGGGGAGCTGTTTTTT. As protein: CASSEVGQAPGELFF.

This clone is medium-sized in the sample. The chain employs TRBV27 and TRBJ1-3; D unclear. V was clipped by 1 base and J by 2 bases, with 18 bases between them. The CDR3 sequence is 18 residues long. Germline CDR1 and CDR2: MNHEY and SMNVEV (reference sequence). The CDR3 DNA sequence: TGTGCCAGCAGTTTATTACCCCCTATCTGGGAACCTGGAAACACCATATATTTT. Protein sequence: CASSLLPPIWEPGNTIYF.

The rearrangement joins TRBV2 to TRBJ2-7, with 7 bases that match TRBD1. Germline-derived CDR1 and CDR2 are SNHLY and FYNNEI. V gave up 5 bases and J gave up 5 bases; unmatched junction bases: 3. The CDR3 consists of 12 residues. Here the CDR3 reads CASSYDRDEQYF. The CDR3 nucleotides are TGTGCCAGCAGTTACGACAGGGACGAGCAGTACTTC. Looking up the rest from reference TRBV2 and TRBJ2-7 gives the full variable domain: EPEVTQTPSHQVTQMGQEVILRCVPISNHLYFYWYRQILGQKVEFLVSFYNNEISEKSEIFDDQFSVERPDGSNFTLKIRSTKLEDSAMYFCASSYDRDEQYFGPGTRLTVT.

V gene TRBV19 combines with J gene TRBJ2-3, with TRBD2 matching 15 bases. Germline CDR1 reads LNHDA; CDR2 reads SQIVND (reference sequence). The CDR3 extends over 16 amino acids. Germline trimming cut 5 bases from V and 1 base from J; bases unmatched to any gene: 1. The CDR3 DNA follows: TGTGCCAGTAGTCGGACTAGCGGGAGGGGCACAGATACGCAGTATTTT. This gives the protein CASSRTSGRGTDTQYF.

The V and J genes are TRBV11-2 and TRBJ1-4; no reliable D call. The CDR3 length is 16 residues. Per the germline V gene, CDR1 is SGHAT and CDR2 is FQNNGV. Trimming pared 5 bases from V and 3 bases from J, leaving 16 bases between. CDR3 sequence (DNA): TGTGCCAGCAGCCCTACGAACGGACGGCCTAATGAAAAACTGTTTTTT. As protein: CASSPTNGRPNEKLFF.

This clone has only a few counts. The chain recombines TRBV21-1 with TRBJ2-7; TRBD1 reflects the table's D call only, with no check against the DNA. TRBV21-1 is shown as a pseudogene. The length of the CDR3 is 15 residues. CDR3: CASSSHRGFSYEQYF. The CDR3, as DNA: TGTGCCAGCAGCTCCCACAGGGGATTCTCCTACGAGCAGTACTTC.

This clone has just one count. V is TRBV5-1 and J is TRBJ2-6; 10 nucleotides line up with TRBD1. The CDR3 extends over 16 amino acids. With V trimmed by 7 bases and J by 4 bases, 8 bases remained unmatched. The V gene's germline CDR1 is SGHRS and CDR2 YFSETQ. CDR3 sequence: CASVGTGVSGANVLTF. In DNA form, the CDR3 reads TGCGCCAGCGTCGGGACAGGGGTGTCCGGGGCCAACGTCCTGACTTTC.

The chain links TRBV2 to TRBJ2-3, with 7 bases matching TRBD1. Germline CDR1 and CDR2: SNHLY and FYNNEI. This CDR3 is built from 15 residues. V lost 5 bases, J lost 0 bases, and 5 bases stayed unmatched. The CDR3 DNA follows: TGTGCCAGCAGTCTGGACAGGTCTAGCACAGATACGCAGTATTTT. It specifies CASSLDRSSTDTQYF.

The V call is TRBV10-3, the J call TRBJ2-3; D gene unclear. Germline-derived CDR1 and CDR2 are ENHRY and SYGVKD. This CDR3 has 13 residues. V was clipped by 4 bases and J by 2 bases, with 7 bases between them. The CDR3 region has the DNA TGTGCCATCAGTGGCCCGAACACAGATACGCAGTATTTT. Translating gives CAISGPNTDTQYF.

CDR3 amino acids: CASRGQVNQPQHF. In nucleotides, the CDR3 is TGCGCCAGCAGGGGACAGGTCAATCAGCCCCAGCATTTT. The chain employs TRBV10-2 and TRBJ1-5; TRBD1 matches 8 bases. The CDR3 has 13 amino acids. Germline V CDR1 and CDR2: WSHSY, SAAADI. V lost 6 bases, J lost 3 bases, and 1 base stayed unmatched.

This clone has just one count. The chain carries TRBV19 and TRBJ2-5; D gene unclear. V dropped 1 base and J dropped 5 bases, with 14 bases sitting between them. Germline assignment: CDR1 LNHDA and CDR2 SQIVND (reference sequence). The CDR3 is made up of 15 amino acids. The CDR3 loop is CASSIGRSQVETQYF. The CDR3 bases are TGTGCCAGTAGTATAGGGCGGAGCCAGGTGGAGACCCAGTACTTC. Together with reference TRBV19 and TRBJ2-5, the CDR3 gives the full variable domain: DGGITQSPKYLFRKEGQNVTLSCEQNLNHDAMYWYRQDPGQGLRLIYYSQIVNDFQKGDIAEGYSVSREKKESFPLTVTSAQKNPTAFYLCASSIGRSQVETQYFGPGTRLLVL.

The rearrangement uses TRBV29-1 and TRBJ2-5; 7 positions match TRBD2. From germline, CDR1 is SQVTM and CDR2 ANQGSEA. J lost 5 bases, V lost 3 bases, and 6 bases had no gene match. The CDR3 is made up of 13 amino acids. CDR3 amino acids: CSVEGGRMETQYF. For the CDR3, the DNA is TGCAGCGTTGAGGGGGGGAGAATGGAGACCCAGTACTTC. Full variable domain (remainder filled in from reference TRBV29-1 and TRBJ2-5): SAVISQKPSRDICQRGTSLTIQCQVDSQVTMMFWYRQQPGQSLTLIATANQGSEATYESGFVIDKFPISRPNLTFSTLTVSNMSPEDSSIYLCSVEGGRMETQYFGPGTRLLVL.

The V call is TRBV7-9, the J call TRBJ1-3; no clear D. Trimming left V 5 bases short and J 0 bases short, with 17 bases between. The CDR3 has 17 amino acids. Germline loops: CDR1 SEHNR, CDR2 FQNEAQ (reference sequence). The CDR3 loop reads CASSHLPYRSSGNTIYF. The CDR3 DNA sequence: TGTGCCAGCAGCCATCTACCGTACCGAAGCTCTGGAAACACCATATATTTT.